Listed below are T cell receptor beta chains from one sample, sequenced in a study of blood T cell repertoires in COVID-19. Measured with immunoSEQ multiplex PCR; TCRdb has only the in-frame clones, and not every one. The table includes about 210,000 clones, around 91% detected once. Sequenced: peripheral blood. These receptors were collected from a woman aged 40 to 50 with acute or convalescent COVID-19. Both conserved end residues are part of each CDR3. A D gene is named only where the DNA matches it firmly. Not all rows give a size; the values are once, few, many and, for expanded clones, a class.

d_gene | j_gene | v_gene | abundance | CDR3aa | CDR3nt
TRBD1 | TRBJ2-5 | TRBV5-5 | - | CASSLGLARGETQYF | TGTGCCAGCAGCTTGGGGCTAGCCAGGGGGGAGACCCAGTACTTC
TRBD1 | TRBJ1-2 | TRBV27 | - | CATQGAAGYTF | TGTGCGACCCAGGGGGCAGCGGGCTACACCTTC
- | TRBJ2-3 | TRBV24-1 | - | CATSASPSPGTQYF | TGTGCCACCAGTGCATCTCCCTCGCCAGGGACGCAGTATTTT
- | TRBJ2-1 | TRBV12-3/TRBV12-4 | - | CASSLASNEQFF | TGTGCCAGCAGTTTAGCCAGCAATGAGCAGTTCTTC
TRBD2 | TRBJ2-2 | TRBV14 | - | CASSQGAGLAGAGELFF | TGTGCCAGCAGCCAAGGCGCGGGACTAGCGGGGGCCGGGGAGCTGTTTTTT
- | TRBJ1-5 | TRBV19 | - | CASRVRGDYSNQPQHF | TGTGCCAGTAGGGTCAGGGGAGATTATAGCAATCAGCCCCAGCATTTT
- | TRBJ1-6 | TRBV7-9 | - | CASRQGGLRNSPLHF | TGTGCCAGCAGACAGGGCGGCTTGAGGAATTCACCCCTCCACTTT
TRBD2 | TRBJ2-2 | TRBV19 | once | CASSTQGSGRSGELFF | TGTGCCAGTAGTACACAGGGCAGCGGGAGGTCCGGGGAGCTGTTTTTT
TRBD1 | TRBJ2-3 | TRBV3-1/TRBV3-2 | once | CASSQERTGPTDTQYF | TGTGCCAGCAGCCAAGAAAGGACAGGGCCCACAGATACGCAGTATTTT
TRBD1 | TRBJ2-4 | TRBV5-5 | - | CASSVSGTGSGDIQYF | TGTGCCAGCAGCGTATCAGGGACAGGAAGTGGCGACATTCAGTACTTC
- | TRBJ1-1 | TRBV5-1 | - | CASSLEYVGLTEAFF | TGCGCCAGCAGCTTGGAATACGTGGGCCTCACTGAAGCTTTCTTT
- | TRBJ1-1 | TRBV18 | - | CASSPPQGLGTEAFF | TGTGCCAGCTCACCACCGCAGGGTTTGGGCACTGAAGCTTTCTTT
TRBD1 | TRBJ1-2 | TRBV10-2 | - | CASSSDRGHGYTF | TGCGCCAGCAGTTCCGACAGGGGGCATGGCTACACCTTC
- | TRBJ2-3 | TRBV15 | - | CAIQGPIGTDTQYF | TGTGCCATACAGGGCCCGATTGGCACAGATACGCAGTATTTT
- | TRBJ1-3 | TRBV10-3 | few | CAISTPAGSGNTIYF | TGTGCCATCAGTACGCCCGCCGGGTCTGGAAACACCATATATTTT
TRBD2 | TRBJ2-5 | TRBV30 | - | CAWDGWASGLLYQETQYF | TGTGCCTGGGATGGGTGGGCTAGCGGTCTCTTGTACCAAGAGACCCAGTACTTC
TRBD1 | TRBJ1-6 | TRBV5-8 | - | CASSPPWTGLSYNSPLHF | TGTGCCAGCAGCCCGCCCTGGACAGGCCTCTCCTATAATTCACCCCTCCACTTT
TRBD1 | TRBJ1-5 | TRBV2 | - | CASGATGGFGNQPQHF | TGTGCCAGCGGTGCAACAGGGGGCTTTGGCAATCAGCCCCAGCATTTT
- | TRBJ1-2 | TRBV6-5 | once | CASSMGGGYTF | TGTGCCAGCTCCATGGGAGGGGGCTACACCTTC
- | TRBJ1-1 | TRBV4-2 | - | CASTRDRLGTEAFF | TGTGCCAGCACCCGAGACAGGCTTGGCACTGAAGCTTTCTTT
TRBD2 | TRBJ2-2 | TRBV7-2 | - | CASSYTRGAGGELFF | TGTGCCAGCAGCTACACGCGGGGGGCTGGCGGGGAGCTGTTTTTT
- | TRBJ1-1 | TRBV6-4 | many | CASSEEGENTEAFF | TGTGCCAGCAGTGAAGAGGGCGAGAACACTGAAGCTTTCTTT
- | TRBJ2-2 | TRBV6-4 | - | CASSSGNTGELFF | TGTGCCAGCAGTAGCGGGAACACCGGGGAGCTGTTTTTT
TRBD2 | TRBJ2-3 | TRBV19 | - | CASSISGGADTQYF | TGTGCCAGTAGTATCAGCGGGGGGGCAGATACGCAGTATTTT
- | TRBJ2-3 | TRBV13 | - | CASSPSGSVTDTQYF | TGTGCCAGCAGCCCCTCGGGAAGCGTCACAGATACGCAGTATTTT
TRBD1 | TRBJ1-2 | TRBV12-3/TRBV12-4 | - | CASSPRDRDGYTF | TGTGCCAGCAGTCCCCGGGACAGGGATGGCTACACCTTC
TRBD1 | TRBJ1-2 | TRBV4-2 | - | CASSPPGTGGLDGYTF | TGTGCCAGCAGCCCGCCAGGGACAGGGGGCTTAGATGGCTACACCTTC
- | TRBJ2-3 | TRBV2 | few | CASSETRGRSTDTQYF | TGTGCCAGCAGTGAAACGCGGGGCCGCAGCACAGATACGCAGTATTTT
- | TRBJ1-4 | TRBV18 | - | CASSPGEGKLFF | TGTGCCAGCTCACCAGGCGAGGGAAAACTGTTTTTT
- | TRBJ2-3 | TRBV29-1 | - | CSAGKQGWGADTQYF | TGCAGCGCTGGGAAACAGGGGTGGGGGGCCGATACGCAGTATTTT